One and the same sample provided the 2 T cell receptor beta chains below, sequenced in a study of T cell repertoires in cytomegalovirus infection. TCRdb reprocessed the reads with MiXCR, giving one entry per CDR3 protein. The sample yields nearly 700,000 distinct CDR3 sequences, 30% to 35% seen once. These receptors have no known antigen. The material sequenced was cultured PBMCs, taken from culture after CMV antigen stimulation. These receptors were obtained from a human donor in good health (CMV status not recorded). Some clones in this sample may be carry-over from other donors' samples.

The rearrangement joins TRBV6-2 or TRBV6-3 to TRBJ1-1; D possibly corresponds to TRBD1 (5 bases). Germline V gene data show CDR1 as MNHEY and CDR2 as SVGEGT. The CDR3 spans 19 residues. Trimming took 2 bases from V and 1 from J, leaving 23 bases between them. This CDR3 is CASSYDPGRQGWANTEAFF. DNA for the CDR3: TGTGCCAGCAGTTACGACCCGGGGCGCCAAGGTTGGGCGAACACTGAAGCTTTCTTT.

Only a few counts were recorded for this clonotype. The chain uses TRBV19 and TRBJ2-6, with TRBD1 identical over 10 bases. J gave up 4 bases and V 7 bases, and 7 bases lay outside the gene matches. The CDR3 sequence is 16 residues long. Germline V gives CDR1 LNHDA, CDR2 SQIVND (reference sequence). The CDR3: CASTRQGAQGANVLTF. CDR3 nucleotide sequence: TGTGCCAGTACCCGACAGGGGGCGCAAGGGGCCAACGTCCTGACTTTC.